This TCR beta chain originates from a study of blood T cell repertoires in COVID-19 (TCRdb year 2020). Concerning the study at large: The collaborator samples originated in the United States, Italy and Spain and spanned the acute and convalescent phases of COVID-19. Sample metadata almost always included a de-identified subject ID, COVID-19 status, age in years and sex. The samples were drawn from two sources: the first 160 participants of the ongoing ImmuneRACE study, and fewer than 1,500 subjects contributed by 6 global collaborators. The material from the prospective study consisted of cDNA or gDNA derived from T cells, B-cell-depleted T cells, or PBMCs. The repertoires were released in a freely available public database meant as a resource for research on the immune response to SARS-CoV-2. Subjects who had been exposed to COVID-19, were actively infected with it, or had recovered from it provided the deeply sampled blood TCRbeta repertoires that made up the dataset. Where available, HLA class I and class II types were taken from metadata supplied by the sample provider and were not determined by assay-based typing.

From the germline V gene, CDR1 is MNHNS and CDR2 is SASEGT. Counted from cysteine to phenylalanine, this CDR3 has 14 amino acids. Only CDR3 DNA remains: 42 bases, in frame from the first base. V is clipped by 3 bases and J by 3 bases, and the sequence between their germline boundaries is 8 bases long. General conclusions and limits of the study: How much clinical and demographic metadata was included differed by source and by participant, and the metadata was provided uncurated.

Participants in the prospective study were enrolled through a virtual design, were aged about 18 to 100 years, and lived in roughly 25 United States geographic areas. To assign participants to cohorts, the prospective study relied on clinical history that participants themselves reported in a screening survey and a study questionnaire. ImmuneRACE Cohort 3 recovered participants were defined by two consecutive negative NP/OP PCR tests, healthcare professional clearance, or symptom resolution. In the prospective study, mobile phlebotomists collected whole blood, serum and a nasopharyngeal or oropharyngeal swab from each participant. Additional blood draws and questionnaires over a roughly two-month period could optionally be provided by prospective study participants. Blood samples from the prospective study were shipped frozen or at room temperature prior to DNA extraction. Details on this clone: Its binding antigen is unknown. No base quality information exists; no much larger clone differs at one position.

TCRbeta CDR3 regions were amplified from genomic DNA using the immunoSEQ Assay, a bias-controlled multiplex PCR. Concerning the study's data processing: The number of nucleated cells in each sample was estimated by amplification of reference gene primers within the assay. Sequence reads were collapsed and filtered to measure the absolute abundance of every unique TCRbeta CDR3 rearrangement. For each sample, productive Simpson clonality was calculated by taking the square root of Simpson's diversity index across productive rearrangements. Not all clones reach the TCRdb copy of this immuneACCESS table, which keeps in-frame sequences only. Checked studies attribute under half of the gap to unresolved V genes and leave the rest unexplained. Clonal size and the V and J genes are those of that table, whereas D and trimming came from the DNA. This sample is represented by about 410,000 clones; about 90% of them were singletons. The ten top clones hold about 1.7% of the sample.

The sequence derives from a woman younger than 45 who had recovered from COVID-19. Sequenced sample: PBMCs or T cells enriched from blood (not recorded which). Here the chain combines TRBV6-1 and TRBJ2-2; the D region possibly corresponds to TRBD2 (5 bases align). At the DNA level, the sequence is TGTGCCAGCAGTGATTCGGGGTACACCGGGGAGCTGTTTTTT. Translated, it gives CASSDSGYTGELFF.